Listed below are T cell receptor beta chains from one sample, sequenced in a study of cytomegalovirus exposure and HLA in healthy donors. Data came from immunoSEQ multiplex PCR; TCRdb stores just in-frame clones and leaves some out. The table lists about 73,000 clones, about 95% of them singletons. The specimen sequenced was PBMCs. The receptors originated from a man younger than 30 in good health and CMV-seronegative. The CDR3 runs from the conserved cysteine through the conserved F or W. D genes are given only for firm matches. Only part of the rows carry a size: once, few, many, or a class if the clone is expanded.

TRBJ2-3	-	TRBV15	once	CATSRTSSDTQYF	TGTGCCACCAGCAGAACTAGTTCAGATACGCAGTATTTT
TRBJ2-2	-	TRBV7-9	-	CASSLSGGARPGELFF	TGTGCCAGCAGCTTGAGTGGGGGGGCGCGACCCGGGGAGCTGTTTTTT
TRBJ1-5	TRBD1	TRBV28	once	CASSFGDRVNQPQHF	TGTGCCAGCAGTTTCGGGGACAGGGTTAATCAGCCCCAGCATTTT
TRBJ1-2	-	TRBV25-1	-	CASSAPQGYTF	TGTGCCAGCAGTGCTCCCCAGGGCTACACCTTC
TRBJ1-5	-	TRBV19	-	CASSIGGVGQPQHF	TGTGCCAGTAGTATCGGAGGGGTAGGTCAGCCCCAGCATTTT
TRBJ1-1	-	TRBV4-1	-	CASSQSSGSTEAFF	TGCGCCAGCAGCCAGTCCTCGGGGTCCACTGAAGCTTTCTTT
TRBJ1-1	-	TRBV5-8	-	CASSFQTTQGTEAFF	TGTGCCAGCAGCTTCCAAACGACCCAGGGCACTGAAGCTTTCTTT
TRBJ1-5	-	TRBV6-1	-	CASSEDYPVPGRPQHF	TGTGCCAGCAGTGAAGACTATCCTGTCCCCGGTAGGCCCCAGCATTTT
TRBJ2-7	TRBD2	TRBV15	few	CATSRASGGVDEQYF	TGTGCCACCAGCAGAGCTAGCGGGGGGGTTGACGAGCAGTACTTC
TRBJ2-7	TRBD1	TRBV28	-	CASSLHGQGNYEQYF	TGTGCCAGCAGTTTACACGGACAGGGAAACTACGAGCAGTACTTC
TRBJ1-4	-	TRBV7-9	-	CASSIRQTNEKLFF	TGTGCCAGCAGCATTCGACAGACTAATGAAAAACTGTTTTTT
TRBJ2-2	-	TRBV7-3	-	CASSFGGTGELFF	TGTGCCAGCAGCTTCGGGGGCACCGGGGAGCTGTTTTTT
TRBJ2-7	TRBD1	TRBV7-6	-	CASSLAEGASYEQYF	TGTGCCAGCAGCTTGGCAGAGGGGGCTTCCTACGAGCAGTACTTC
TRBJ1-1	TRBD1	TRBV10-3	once	CAISESRQGSIGNTEAFF	TGTGCCATCAGTGAGTCTAGACAGGGGAGTATAGGGAACACTGAAGCTTTCTTT
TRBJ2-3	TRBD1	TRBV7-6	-	CASSLGTGSLTDTQYF	TGTGCCAGCAGCTTAGGGACAGGGTCGTTAACAGATACGCAGTATTTT
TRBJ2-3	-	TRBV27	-	CASSQRADTQYF	TGTGCCAGCAGCCAGAGGGCAGATACGCAGTATTTT
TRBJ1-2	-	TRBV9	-	CASTPSGSNYGYTF	TGTGCCAGCACCCCCTCGGGGTCTAACTATGGCTACACCTTC
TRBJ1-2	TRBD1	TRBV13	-	CASSFRQGFEDYGYTF	TGTGCCAGCAGCTTCAGACAGGGCTTTGAAGACTATGGCTACACCTTC
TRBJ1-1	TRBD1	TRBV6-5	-	CASSFNRGQDTEAFF	TGTGCCAGCAGTTTTAACAGGGGGCAAGACACTGAAGCTTTCTTT
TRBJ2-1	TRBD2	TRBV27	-	CASSSPRLAGGPVLATPYNEQFF	TGTGCCAGCAGTTCCCCTCGACTAGCGGGGGGGCCTGTGTTGGCCACCCCCTACAATGAGCAGTTCTTC
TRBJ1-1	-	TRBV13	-	CASSQRQEAFF	TGTGCCAGCAGCCAGAGACAGGAAGCTTTCTTT
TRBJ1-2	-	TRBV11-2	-	CASSFQGSGGYTF	TGTGCCAGCAGCTTTCAGGGCTCAGGAGGCTACACCTTC
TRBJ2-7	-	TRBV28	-	CASSYSEDF	TGTGCCAGCAGTTACTCCGAGGACTTC
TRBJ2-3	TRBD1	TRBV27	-	CASSFSKGQSTDTQYF	TGTGCCAGCAGTTTCTCAAAGGGACAGTCCACAGATACGCAGTATTTT
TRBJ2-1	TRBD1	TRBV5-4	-	CASSGDRGNNEQFF	TGTGCCAGCAGCGGGGACAGGGGTAACAATGAGCAGTTCTTC
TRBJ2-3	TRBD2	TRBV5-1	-	CASSFSGGIAADTQYF	TGCGCCAGCAGCTTTAGCGGGGGAATCGCGGCAGATACGCAGTATTTT
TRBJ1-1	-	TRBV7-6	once	CASSFDWTEAFF	TGTGCCAGCAGCTTTGACTGGACTGAAGCTTTCTTT
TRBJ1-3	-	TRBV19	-	CASSRGTGNTIYF	TGTGCCAGTAGTAGAGGGACTGGAAACACCATATATTTT
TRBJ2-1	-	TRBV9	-	CASSAHGLSGTNEQFF	TGTGCCAGCAGCGCCCATGGACTATCCGGAACCAATGAGCAGTTCTTC
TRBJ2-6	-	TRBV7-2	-	CASSFGASGANVLTF	TGTGCCAGCAGCTTCGGAGCCTCTGGGGCCAACGTCCTGACTTTC
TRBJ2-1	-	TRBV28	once	CASGLRYNEQFF	TGTGCCTCGGGACTTAGATACAATGAGCAGTTCTTC
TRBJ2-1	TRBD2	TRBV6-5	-	CASTFSGGLQNEQFF	TGTGCCAGCACCTTTAGCGGGGGACTACAAAATGAGCAGTTCTTC
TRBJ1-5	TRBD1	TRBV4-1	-	CASSRGDREGQPQHF	TGCGCCAGCAGCCGAGGGGACAGGGAGGGACAGCCCCAGCATTTT
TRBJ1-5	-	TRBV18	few	CASSPSMQATTFQPQHF	TGTGCCAGCTCACCAAGCATGCAGGCCACCACTTTTCAGCCCCAGCATTTT
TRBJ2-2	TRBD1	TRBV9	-	CASSVDRTGGSGELFF	TGTGCCAGCAGCGTAGATAGGACAGGGGGATCCGGGGAGCTGTTTTTT
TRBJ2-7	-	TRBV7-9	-	CASSPGQFGYEQYF	TGTGCCAGCAGCCCTGGACAGTTCGGCTACGAGCAGTACTTC
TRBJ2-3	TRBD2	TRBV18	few	CASSPSGGPRNTQYF	TGTGCCAGCTCACCGAGCGGGGGGCCCCGCAATACGCAGTATTTT
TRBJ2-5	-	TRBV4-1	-	CASSQASRGQETQYF	TGCGCCAGCAGCCAAGCGAGTAGGGGGCAAGAGACCCAGTACTTC
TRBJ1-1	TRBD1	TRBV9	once	CASSPKQGAVTEAFF	TGTGCCAGCAGCCCTAAACAGGGGGCGGTTACTGAAGCTTTCTTT
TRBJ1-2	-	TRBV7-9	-	CASSLSGNGYTF	TGTGCCAGCAGCTTGTCGGGGAATGGCTACACCTTC
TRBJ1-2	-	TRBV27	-	CASSLNVAYGYTF	TGTGCCAGCAGTTTAAATGTCGCGTATGGCTACACCTTC
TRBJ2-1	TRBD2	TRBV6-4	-	CASSRTSGGYEQFF	TGTGCCAGCAGTAGGACTAGCGGGGGGTATGAGCAGTTCTTC
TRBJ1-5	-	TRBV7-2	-	CASSRRGSNQPQHF	TGTGCCAGCAGCCGCCGGGGGTCGAATCAGCCCCAGCATTTT
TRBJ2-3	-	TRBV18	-	CASSPIGGDLVDTQYF	TGTGCCAGCTCACCAATTGGAGGGGACCTAGTGGATACGCAGTATTTT
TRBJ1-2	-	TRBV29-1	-	CSVVFGDYGHTF	TGCAGCGTTGTCTTCGGGGACTATGGCCACACCTTC
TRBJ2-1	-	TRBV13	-	CASNRGTNYNEQFF	TGTGCCAGCAACCGTGGGACAAACTACAATGAGCAGTTCTTC
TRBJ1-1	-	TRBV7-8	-	CASSPDSNLNLNTEAFF	TGTGCCAGCAGCCCAGACAGCAACCTAAACTTGAACACTGAAGCTTTCTTT
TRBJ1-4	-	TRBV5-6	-	CASSSGTTNEKLFF	TGTGCCAGCAGCTCGGGTACAACTAATGAAAAACTGTTTTTT
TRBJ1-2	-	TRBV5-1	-	CASSQTAVGGLTNYGYTF	TGCGCCAGCAGCCAAACCGCGGTGGGGGGTCTGACTAACTATGGCTACACCTTC
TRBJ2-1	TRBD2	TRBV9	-	CASSVGRTSSSEQFF	TGTGCCAGCAGCGTAGGGAGGACTAGTTCGAGTGAGCAGTTCTTC
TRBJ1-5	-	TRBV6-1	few	CAVRPAGNNQPQHF	TGTGCCGTTCGGCCAGCAGGAAACAATCAGCCCCAGCATTTT
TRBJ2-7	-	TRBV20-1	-	CSAGGIYEQYF	TGCAGTGCTGGCGGCATCTACGAGCAGTACTTC
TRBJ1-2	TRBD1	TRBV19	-	CASSTRGHYGYTF	TGTGCCAGTAGTACCAGGGGGCACTATGGCTACACCTTC
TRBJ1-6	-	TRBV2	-	CASSESQGSPLHF	TGTGCCAGCAGTGAGTCCCAGGGGTCACCCCTCCACTTT
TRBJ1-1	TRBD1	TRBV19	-	CASRGPTGGWKAFF	TGTGCCAGTAGGGGCCCGACAGGGGGTTGGAAAGCTTTCTTT
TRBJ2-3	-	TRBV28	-	CASTQTDTQYF	TGTGCCAGCACCCAGACAGATACGCAGTATTTT
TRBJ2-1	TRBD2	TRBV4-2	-	CASSQDSGGGNNEQFF	TGTGCCAGCAGCCAAGATAGTGGGGGGGGAAACAATGAGCAGTTCTTC